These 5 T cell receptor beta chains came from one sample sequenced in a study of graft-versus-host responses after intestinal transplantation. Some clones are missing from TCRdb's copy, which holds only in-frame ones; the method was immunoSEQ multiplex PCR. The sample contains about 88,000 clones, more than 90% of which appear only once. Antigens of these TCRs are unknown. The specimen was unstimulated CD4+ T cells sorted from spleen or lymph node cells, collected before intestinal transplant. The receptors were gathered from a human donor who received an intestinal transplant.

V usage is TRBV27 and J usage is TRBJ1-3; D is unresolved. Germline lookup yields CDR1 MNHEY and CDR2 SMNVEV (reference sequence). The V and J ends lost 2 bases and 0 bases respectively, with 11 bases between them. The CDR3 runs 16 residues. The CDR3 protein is CASSLTYRLSGNTIYF. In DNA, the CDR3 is TGTGCCAGCAGTTTAACATACAGACTCTCTGGAAACACCATATATTTT.

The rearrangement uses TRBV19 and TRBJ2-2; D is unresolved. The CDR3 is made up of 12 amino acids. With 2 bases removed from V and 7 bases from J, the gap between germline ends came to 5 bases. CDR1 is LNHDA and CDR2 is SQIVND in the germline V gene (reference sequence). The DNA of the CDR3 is TGTGCCAGTAGTATACGGTACGGGGAGCTGTTTTTT. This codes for CASSIRYGELFF.

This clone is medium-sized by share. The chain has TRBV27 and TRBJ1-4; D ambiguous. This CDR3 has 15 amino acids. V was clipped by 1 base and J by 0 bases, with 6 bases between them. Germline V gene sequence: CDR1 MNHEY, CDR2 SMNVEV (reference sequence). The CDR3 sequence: CASSLFLATNEKLFF. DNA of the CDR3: TGTGCCAGCAGTTTATTTCTGGCAACTAATGAAAAACTGTTTTTT. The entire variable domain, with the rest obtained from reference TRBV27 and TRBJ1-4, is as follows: EAQVTQNPRYLITVTGKKLTVTCSQNMNHEYMSWYRQDPGLGLRQIYYSMNVEVTDKGDVPEGYKVSRKEKRNFPLILESPSPNQTSLYFCASSLFLATNEKLFFGSGTQLSVL.

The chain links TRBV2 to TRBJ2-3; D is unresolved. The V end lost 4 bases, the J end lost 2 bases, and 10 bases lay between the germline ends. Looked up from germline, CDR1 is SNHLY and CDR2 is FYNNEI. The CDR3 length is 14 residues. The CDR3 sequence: CASSAGQDTDTQYF. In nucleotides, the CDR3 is TGTGCCAGCAGTGCTGGGCAGGACACAGATACGCAGTATTTT.

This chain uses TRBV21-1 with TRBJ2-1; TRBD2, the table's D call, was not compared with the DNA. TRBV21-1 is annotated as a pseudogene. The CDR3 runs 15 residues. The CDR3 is CATRRPHCDDNEQFF. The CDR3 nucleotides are TGTGCCACCCGGCGGCCGCATTGCGACGACAATGAGCAGTTCTTC.